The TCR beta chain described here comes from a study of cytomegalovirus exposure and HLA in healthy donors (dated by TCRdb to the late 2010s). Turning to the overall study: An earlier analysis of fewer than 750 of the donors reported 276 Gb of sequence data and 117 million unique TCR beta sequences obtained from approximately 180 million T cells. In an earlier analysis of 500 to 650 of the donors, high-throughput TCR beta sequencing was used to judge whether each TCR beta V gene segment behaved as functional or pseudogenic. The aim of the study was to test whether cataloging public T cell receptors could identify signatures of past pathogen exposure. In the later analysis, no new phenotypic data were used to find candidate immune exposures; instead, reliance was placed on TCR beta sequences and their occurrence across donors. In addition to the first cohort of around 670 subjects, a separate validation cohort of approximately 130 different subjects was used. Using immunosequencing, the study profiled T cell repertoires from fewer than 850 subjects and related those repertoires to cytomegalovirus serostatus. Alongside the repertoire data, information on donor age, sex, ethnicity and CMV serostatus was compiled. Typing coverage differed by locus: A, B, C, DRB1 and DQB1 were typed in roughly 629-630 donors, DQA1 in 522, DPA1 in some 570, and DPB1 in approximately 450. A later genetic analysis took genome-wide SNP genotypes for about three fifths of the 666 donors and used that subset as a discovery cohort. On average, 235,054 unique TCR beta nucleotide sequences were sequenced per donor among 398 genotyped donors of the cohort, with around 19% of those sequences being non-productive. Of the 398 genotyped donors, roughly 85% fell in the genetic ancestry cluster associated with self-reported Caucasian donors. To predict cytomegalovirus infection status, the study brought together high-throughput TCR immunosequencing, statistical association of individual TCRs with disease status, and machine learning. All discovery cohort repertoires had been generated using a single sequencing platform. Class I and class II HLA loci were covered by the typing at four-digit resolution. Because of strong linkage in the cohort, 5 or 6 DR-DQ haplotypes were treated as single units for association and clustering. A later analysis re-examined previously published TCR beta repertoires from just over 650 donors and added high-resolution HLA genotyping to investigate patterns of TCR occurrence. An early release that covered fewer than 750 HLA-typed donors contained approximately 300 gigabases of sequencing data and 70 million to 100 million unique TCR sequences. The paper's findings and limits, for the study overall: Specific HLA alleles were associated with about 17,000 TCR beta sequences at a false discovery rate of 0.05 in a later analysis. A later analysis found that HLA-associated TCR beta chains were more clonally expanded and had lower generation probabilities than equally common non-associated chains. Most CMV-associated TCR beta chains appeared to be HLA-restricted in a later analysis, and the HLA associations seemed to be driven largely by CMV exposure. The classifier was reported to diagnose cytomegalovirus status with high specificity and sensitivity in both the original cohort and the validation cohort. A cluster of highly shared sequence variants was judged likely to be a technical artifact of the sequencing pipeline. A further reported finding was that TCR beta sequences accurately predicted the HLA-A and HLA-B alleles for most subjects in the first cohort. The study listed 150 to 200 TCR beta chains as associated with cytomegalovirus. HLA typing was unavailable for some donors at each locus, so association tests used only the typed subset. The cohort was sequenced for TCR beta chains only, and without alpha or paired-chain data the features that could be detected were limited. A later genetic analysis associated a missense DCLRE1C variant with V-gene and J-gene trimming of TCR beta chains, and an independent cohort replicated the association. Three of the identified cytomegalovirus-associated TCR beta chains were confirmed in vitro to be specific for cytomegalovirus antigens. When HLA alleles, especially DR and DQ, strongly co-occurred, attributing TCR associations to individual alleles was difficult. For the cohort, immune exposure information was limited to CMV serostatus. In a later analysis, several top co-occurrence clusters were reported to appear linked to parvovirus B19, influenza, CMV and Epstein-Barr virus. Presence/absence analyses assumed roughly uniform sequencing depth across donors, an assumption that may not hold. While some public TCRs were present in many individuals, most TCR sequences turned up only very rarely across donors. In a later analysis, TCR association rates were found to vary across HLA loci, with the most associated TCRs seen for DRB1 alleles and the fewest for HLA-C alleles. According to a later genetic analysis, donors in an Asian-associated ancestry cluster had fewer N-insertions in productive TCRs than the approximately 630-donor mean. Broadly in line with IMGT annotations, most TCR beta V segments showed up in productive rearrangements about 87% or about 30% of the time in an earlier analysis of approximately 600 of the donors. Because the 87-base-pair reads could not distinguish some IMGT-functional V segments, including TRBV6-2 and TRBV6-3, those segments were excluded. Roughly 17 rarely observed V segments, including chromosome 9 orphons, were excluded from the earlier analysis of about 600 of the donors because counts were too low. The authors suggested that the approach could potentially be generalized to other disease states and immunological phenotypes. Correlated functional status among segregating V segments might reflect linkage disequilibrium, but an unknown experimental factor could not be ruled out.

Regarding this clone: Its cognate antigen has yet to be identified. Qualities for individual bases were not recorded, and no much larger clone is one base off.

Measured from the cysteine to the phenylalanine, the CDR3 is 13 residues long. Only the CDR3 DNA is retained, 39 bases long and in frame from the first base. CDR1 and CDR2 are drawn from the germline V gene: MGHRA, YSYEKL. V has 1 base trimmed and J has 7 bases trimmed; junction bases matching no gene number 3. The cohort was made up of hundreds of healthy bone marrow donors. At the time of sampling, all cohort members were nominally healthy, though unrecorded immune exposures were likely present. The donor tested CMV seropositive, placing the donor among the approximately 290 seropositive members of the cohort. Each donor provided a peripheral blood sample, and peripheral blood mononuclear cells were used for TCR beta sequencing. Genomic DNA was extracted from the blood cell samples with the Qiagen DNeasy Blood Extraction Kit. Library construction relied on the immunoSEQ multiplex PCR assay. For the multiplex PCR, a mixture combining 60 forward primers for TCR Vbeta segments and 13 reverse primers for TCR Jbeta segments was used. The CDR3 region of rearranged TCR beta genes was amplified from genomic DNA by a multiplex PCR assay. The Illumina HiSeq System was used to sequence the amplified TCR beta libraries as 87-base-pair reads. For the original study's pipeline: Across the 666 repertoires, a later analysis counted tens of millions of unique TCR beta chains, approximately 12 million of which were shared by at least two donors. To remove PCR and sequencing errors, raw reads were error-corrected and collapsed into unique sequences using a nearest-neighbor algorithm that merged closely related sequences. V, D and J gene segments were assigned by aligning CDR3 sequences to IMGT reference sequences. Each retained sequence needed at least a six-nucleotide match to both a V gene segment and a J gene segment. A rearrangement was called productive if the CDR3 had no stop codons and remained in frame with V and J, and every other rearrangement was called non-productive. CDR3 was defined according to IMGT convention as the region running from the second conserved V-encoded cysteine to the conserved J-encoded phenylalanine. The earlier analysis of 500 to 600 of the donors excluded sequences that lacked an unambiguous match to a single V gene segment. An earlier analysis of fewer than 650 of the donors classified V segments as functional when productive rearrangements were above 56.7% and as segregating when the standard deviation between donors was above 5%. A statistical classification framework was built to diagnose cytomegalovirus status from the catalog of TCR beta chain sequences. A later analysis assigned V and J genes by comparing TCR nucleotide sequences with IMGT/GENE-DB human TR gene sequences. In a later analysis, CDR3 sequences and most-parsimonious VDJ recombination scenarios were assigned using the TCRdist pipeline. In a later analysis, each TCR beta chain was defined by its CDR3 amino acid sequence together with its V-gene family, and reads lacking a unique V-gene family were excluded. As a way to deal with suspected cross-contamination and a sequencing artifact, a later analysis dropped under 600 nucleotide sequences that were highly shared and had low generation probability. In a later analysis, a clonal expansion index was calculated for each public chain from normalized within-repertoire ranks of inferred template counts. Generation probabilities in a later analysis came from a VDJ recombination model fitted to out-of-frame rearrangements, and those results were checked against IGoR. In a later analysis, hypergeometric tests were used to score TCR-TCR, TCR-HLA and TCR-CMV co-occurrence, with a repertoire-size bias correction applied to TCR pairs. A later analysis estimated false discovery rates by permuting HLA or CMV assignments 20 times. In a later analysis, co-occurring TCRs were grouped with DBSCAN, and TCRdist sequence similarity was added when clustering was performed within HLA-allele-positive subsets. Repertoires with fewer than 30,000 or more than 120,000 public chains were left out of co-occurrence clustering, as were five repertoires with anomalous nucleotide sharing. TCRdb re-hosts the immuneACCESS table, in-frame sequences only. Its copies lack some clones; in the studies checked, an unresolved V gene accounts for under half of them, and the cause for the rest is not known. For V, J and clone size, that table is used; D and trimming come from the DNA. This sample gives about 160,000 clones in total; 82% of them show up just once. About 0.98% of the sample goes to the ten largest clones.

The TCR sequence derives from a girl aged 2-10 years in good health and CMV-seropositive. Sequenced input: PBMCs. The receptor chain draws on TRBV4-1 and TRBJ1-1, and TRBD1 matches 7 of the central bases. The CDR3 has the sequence CASSQGDSVEAFF. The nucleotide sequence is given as TGCGCCAGCAGCCAAGGGGACAGCGTTGAAGCTTTCTTT.